Listed below are T cell receptor beta chains from one sample, sequenced in a study of blood T cell repertoires in COVID-19. Generated by immunoSEQ multiplex PCR, the TCRdb table keeps only in-frame clones and is missing some. The table records hundreds of thousands of clones, 70% to 90% of them present only once. Specimen: PBMCs or T cells enriched from blood (not recorded which). The receptors shown here come from a man aged 30-40 years who had recovered from COVID-19. CDR3s include the opening cysteine and the closing phenylalanine or tryptophan. Fields, in order: clone size, J gene, V gene, CDR3 length, D gene, CDR3 protein, CDR3 DNA. The D gene is left open where the match is weak. Only some rows state a clone size, as once, few, many or a class for expanded clones.

. TRBJ2-4 TRBV5-8 15 . CASSFSGAGRNIQYF TGTGCCAGCAGCTTTTCGGGAGCAGGTAGAAACATTCAGTACTTC
. TRBJ2-1 TRBV24-1 15 . CATSDLDSAYNEQFF TGTGCCACCAGTGATTTAGACAGTGCCTACAATGAGCAGTTCTTC
. TRBJ2-2 TRBV28 14 . CAGKKDSYTGELFF TGTGCCGGAAAAAAGGACAGCTACACCGGGGAGCTGTTTTTT
. TRBJ2-5 TRBV6-5 16 . CASSYFSGRDQETQYF TGTGCCAGCAGTTACTTCTCTGGCAGGGACCAAGAGACCCAGTACTTC
. TRBJ2-1 TRBV5-1 15 TRBD1 CASSLGQGGYNEQFF TGCGCCAGCAGCCTTGGACAGGGAGGCTACAATGAGCAGTTCTTC
. TRBJ1-6 TRBV14 14 . CASSRTRGGSPLHF TGTGCCAGCAGCCGAACTAGAGGGGGTTCACCCCTCCACTTT
. TRBJ2-2 TRBV5-1 16 TRBD2 CASSLLLAGNTGELFF TGCGCCAGCAGCTTGTTACTAGCGGGGAACACCGGGGAGCTGTTTTTT
. TRBJ2-7 TRBV2 17 TRBD2 CASSRFLSWEGFYEQYF TGTGCCAGCAGTAGGTTCTTATCGTGGGAGGGGTTCTACGAGCAGTACTTC
. TRBJ1-5 TRBV25-1 14 . CASRPDGLYQPQHF TGTGCCAGCAGACCGGACGGACTTTATCAGCCCCAGCATTTT
few TRBJ1-1 TRBV15 16 . CATSRAPTDMNTEAFF TGTGCCACCAGCAGAGCCCCGACAGATATGAACACTGAAGCTTTCTTT
. TRBJ1-1 TRBV20-1 10 . CSATLQSAFF TGCAGTGCCACCTTACAGTCGGCTTTCTTT
. TRBJ2-6 TRBV2 17 TRBD1 CASRDTGVRSGANVLTF TGTGCCAGCAGAGATACAGGGGTTAGATCTGGGGCCAACGTCCTGACTTTC
. TRBJ2-5 TRBV9 14 . CASSVSGSQETQYF TGTGCCAGCAGCGTGTCAGGCTCTCAAGAGACCCAGTACTTC
. TRBJ2-7 TRBV27 15 . CASSSASIGSYEQYF TGTGCCAGCAGTTCTGCTTCAATCGGCTCCTACGAGCAGTACTTC
. TRBJ2-1 TRBV14 18 TRBD2 CASSQGRLAKSSYNEQFF TGTGCCAGCAGCCAAGGGAGACTAGCGAAAAGCTCCTACAATGAGCAGTTCTTC
. TRBJ1-2 TRBV10-3 13 TRBD1 CAIRDTGEDGYTF TGTGCCATCAGAGATACAGGGGAAGATGGCTACACCTTC
. TRBJ2-5 TRBV7-2 15 TRBD1 CASSPHNRGAGAQYF TGTGCCAGCAGCCCACACAACAGGGGGGCAGGGGCCCAGTACTTC
. TRBJ2-7 TRBV10-3 13 . CAIRRTSFDEQYF TGTGCCATCAGGCGAACGAGTTTCGACGAGCAGTACTTC
. TRBJ1-6 TRBV5-5 15 . CASSFMAGNNSPLHF TGTGCCAGCAGCTTTATGGCAGGGAATAATTCACCCCTCCACTTT
. TRBJ1-2 TRBV24-1 14 . CATSDLGQSYGYTF TGTGCCACCAGTGATTTAGGACAGTCCTATGGCTACACCTTC
. TRBJ2-3 TRBV10-3 16 TRBD2 CAISDGPSGSADTQYF TGTGCCATCAGTGATGGCCCTAGCGGGAGCGCAGATACGCAGTATTTT
once TRBJ1-3 TRBV7-2 18 TRBD1 CASSPSSQQGARGNTIYF TGTGCCAGCAGCCCAAGTAGTCAACAGGGGGCGCGGGGAAACACCATATATTTT
. TRBJ2-1 TRBV2 16 . CASSEAGHRTYNEQFF TGTGCCAGCAGTGAAGCGGGCCACCGGACCTACAATGAGCAGTTCTTC
. TRBJ1-5 TRBV30 13 . CAWTNEEHQPQHF TGTGCCTGGACTAACGAAGAGCATCAGCCCCAGCATTTT
. TRBJ1-1 TRBV7-9 18 . CASSLSGEGRIRNTEAFF TGTGCCAGCAGCTTGTCGGGGGAAGGACGGATAAGGAACACTGAAGCTTTCTTT
. TRBJ1-4 TRBV7-9 14 . CASSLALPNEKLFF TGTGCCAGCAGCTTAGCACTCCCTAATGAAAAACTGTTTTTT
. TRBJ2-5 TRBV5-5 15 TRBD2 CASSLAAGVGETQYF TGTGCCAGCAGCTTGGCCGCGGGGGTCGGGGAGACCCAGTACTTC
. TRBJ1-6 TRBV28 14 TRBD1 CASSSGTANSPLHF TGTGCCAGCAGTTCCGGGACAGCTAATTCACCCCTCCACTTT
. TRBJ2-5 TRBV11-3 11 . CASSFGETQYF TGTGCCAGCAGCTTCGGAGAGACCCAGTACTTC
. TRBJ2-7 TRBV3-1/TRBV3-2 14 TRBD1 CASSQYGTAYEQYF TGTGCCAGCAGCCAATATGGGACAGCTTACGAGCAGTACTTC
. TRBJ2-7 TRBV28 13 TRBD1 CATTGQGLGEQYF TGTGCCACCACTGGACAGGGTTTAGGCGAGCAGTACTTC
. TRBJ1-1 TRBV7-9 13 TRBD1 CASSGTGVTEAFF TGTGCCAGCAGCGGTACAGGGGTCACTGAAGCTTTCTTT
few TRBJ1-2 TRBV20-1 12 TRBD1 CSASRVGGGYTF TGCAGTGCTAGTCGGGTAGGGGGCGGCTACACCTTC
. TRBJ2-1 TRBV23-1 16 TRBD1 CASTMTGRKSYNEQFF TGCGCCAGCACGATGACAGGGAGAAAATCCTACAATGAGCAGTTCTTC
. TRBJ1-1 TRBV29-1 12 . CSVGSGNTEAFF TGCAGCGTTGGTTCAGGAAACACTGAAGCTTTCTTT
once TRBJ2-7 TRBV15 16 . CATSNPGNSFYYEQYF TGTGCCACCAGCAATCCTGGTAATAGCTTCTACTACGAGCAGTACTTC
. TRBJ1-6 TRBV10-3 15 TRBD1 CAISELGQRNSPLHF TGTGCCATCAGTGAGTTGGGACAGCGTAATTCACCCCTCCACTTT
. TRBJ1-5 TRBV6-2/TRBV6-3 12 . CASSYEGQPQHF TGTGCCAGCAGTTACGAGGGACAGCCCCAGCATTTT
. TRBJ2-2 TRBV15 16 . CATSRDLRTKTGELFF TGTGCCACCAGCAGAGATCTCCGGACAAAAACCGGGGAGCTGTTTTTT
. TRBJ1-6 TRBV6-5 13 . CASSRGIQSPLHF TGTGCCAGCAGTCGGGGGATCCAATCACCCCTCCACTTT
. TRBJ1-1 TRBV5-1 13 . CASRGQKNTEAFF TGCGCCAGCAGGGGACAAAAGAACACTGAAGCTTTCTTT
. TRBJ1-1 TRBV12-5 13 . CASGPLGGTEAFF TGTGCTAGTGGTCCCCTAGGAGGCACTGAAGCTTTCTTT
. TRBJ1-6 TRBV19 16 TRBD1 CASSLGQGILNSPLHF TGTGCCAGTAGTCTAGGACAGGGGATACTTAATTCACCCCTCCACTTT
. TRBJ2-1 TRBV6-2/TRBV6-3 15 TRBD2 CASSSAGSQGNEQFF TGTGCCAGCAGTTCAGCGGGGTCTCAGGGCAATGAGCAGTTCTTC
. TRBJ2-3 TRBV4-1 17 TRBD2 CASSPERSGGITDTQYF TGCGCCAGCAGCCCAGAACGGAGCGGGGGGATTACAGATACGCAGTATTTT
. TRBJ2-7 TRBV18 15 . CATSTSQGLGYEQYF TGTGCCACCTCTACATCCCAGGGGTTGGGGTACGAGCAGTACTTC
. TRBJ1-2 TRBV6-5 13 TRBD1 CASSTGTAYGYTF TGTGCCAGCAGTACCGGGACAGCGTATGGCTACACCTTC
. TRBJ2-5 TRBV27 16 TRBD2 CASSLSGGGLQETQYF TGTGCCAGCAGTTTATCAGGCGGGGGGCTCCAAGAGACCCAGTACTTC
. TRBJ2-7 TRBV6-5 11 . CASRQGSEQYF TGTGCCAGCAGACAGGGTAGCGAGCAGTACTTC